These T cell receptor beta chains were read from a single sample in a study of beta chain features in type 1 diabetes. Assay: immunoSEQ multiplex PCR; the TCRdb copy retains only in-frame clones and omits some. In the table there are 390,000 or so clones, approximately 15% of which are singletons. Sequences were obtained from naive CD4+ T cells from blood. All receptors derive from a man aged 25 to 40 in good health. The CDR3 runs from the conserved cysteine through the conserved F or W. Fields, in order: D gene, clone size, J gene, V gene, CDR3 DNA, CDR3 protein. A D gene is named only where the DNA matches it firmly. Clone size is stated in some rows and not others, as once, few, many or a class when expanded.

D gene: NA; clone size: many; J gene: TRBJ2-5; V gene: TRBV10-3; CDR3 DNA: TGTGCCATCAGTGCAGGAGAGACCCAGTACTTC; CDR3 protein: CAISAGETQYF
D gene: NA; clone size: NA; J gene: TRBJ2-7; V gene: TRBV7-9; CDR3 DNA: TGTGCCAGCAGCCCCGTGGGGGGCGGCACCTACGAGCAGTACTTC; CDR3 protein: CASSPVGGGTYEQYF
D gene: NA; clone size: NA; J gene: TRBJ2-7; V gene: TRBV4-1; CDR3 DNA: TGCGCCAGCAGCCAACAGCCAGGCCTATCCTACGAGCAGTACTTC; CDR3 protein: CASSQQPGLSYEQYF
D gene: NA; clone size: few; J gene: TRBJ1-6; V gene: TRBV18; CDR3 DNA: TGTGCCAGCTCACCAAACACAGATTCACCCCTCCACTTT; CDR3 protein: CASSPNTDSPLHF
D gene: NA; clone size: NA; J gene: TRBJ2-1; V gene: TRBV18; CDR3 DNA: TGTGCCAGCTCAAAGAGCTACAATGAGCAGTTCTTC; CDR3 protein: CASSKSYNEQFF
D gene: TRBD2; clone size: NA; J gene: TRBJ2-5; V gene: TRBV7-9; CDR3 DNA: TGTGCCAGCAGCTTGGGACTAGCAGGGATCCATGGGGAGACCCAGTACTTC; CDR3 protein: CASSLGLAGIHGETQYF
D gene: TRBD1; clone size: NA; J gene: TRBJ1-6; V gene: TRBV2; CDR3 DNA: TGTGCCAGCAGTACCGGGACAGGGGTCTCACCCCTCCACTTT; CDR3 protein: CASSTGTGVSPLHF
D gene: NA; clone size: few; J gene: TRBJ1-2; V gene: TRBV4-3; CDR3 DNA: TGCGCCAGCAGCCAAGACGGGACCGGGACAGGCTACACCTTC; CDR3 protein: CASSQDGTGTGYTF
D gene: NA; clone size: NA; J gene: TRBJ2-1; V gene: TRBV4-3; CDR3 DNA: TGCGCCAGCAGCCAAGGAACAGGCCGGAATGAGCAGTTCTTC; CDR3 protein: CASSQGTGRNEQFF
D gene: NA; clone size: NA; J gene: TRBJ2-6; V gene: TRBV5-4; CDR3 DNA: TGTGCCAGCAGCTTGAATCCCTCTGGGGCCAACGTCCTGACTTTC; CDR3 protein: CASSLNPSGANVLTF
D gene: TRBD1; clone size: few; J gene: TRBJ1-2; V gene: TRBV30; CDR3 DNA: TGTGCCTGGAGCGCAACAGGGGAGGGCTACACCTTC; CDR3 protein: CAWSATGEGYTF
D gene: TRBD1; clone size: many; J gene: TRBJ1-2; V gene: TRBV29-1; CDR3 DNA: TGCAGCGTAGAGACAGGGAATAACTATGGCTACACCTTC; CDR3 protein: CSVETGNNYGYTF
D gene: TRBD2; clone size: NA; J gene: TRBJ2-3; V gene: TRBV7-2; CDR3 DNA: TGTGCCAGCAGCTTAGTGTTCGGGGGGATCACAGATACGCAGTATTTT; CDR3 protein: CASSLVFGGITDTQYF
D gene: NA; clone size: few; J gene: TRBJ2-7; V gene: TRBV25-1; CDR3 DNA: TGTGCCAGCAGTGGTTCCTACGAGCAGTACTTC; CDR3 protein: CASSGSYEQYF
D gene: NA; clone size: NA; J gene: TRBJ1-2; V gene: TRBV29-1; CDR3 DNA: TGCAGCGTTGAAGTAGGGTTGACAGCGGGGTATGGCTACACCTTC; CDR3 protein: CSVEVGLTAGYGYTF
D gene: TRBD1; clone size: NA; J gene: TRBJ2-4; V gene: TRBV7-2; CDR3 DNA: TGTGCCAGCAGCATGGACAGGGGGCGTTCCAAAAACATTCAGTACTTC; CDR3 protein: CASSMDRGRSKNIQYF
D gene: NA; clone size: few; J gene: TRBJ2-2; V gene: TRBV6-5; CDR3 DNA: TGTGCCAGCAGTCAGTCCGGGGAGCTGTTTTTT; CDR3 protein: CASSQSGELFF
D gene: TRBD2; clone size: NA; J gene: TRBJ2-5; V gene: TRBV27; CDR3 DNA: TGTGCCAGCAGGAGTAGCGGGGGCGGTGAGACCCAGTACTTC; CDR3 protein: CASRSSGGGETQYF
D gene: NA; clone size: NA; J gene: TRBJ2-1; V gene: TRBV29-1; CDR3 DNA: TGCAGCACCCGAAACTACAATGAGCAGTTCTTC; CDR3 protein: CSTRNYNEQFF
D gene: TRBD1; clone size: few; J gene: TRBJ2-7; V gene: TRBV9; CDR3 DNA: TGTGCCAGCAGCGTAGAGGTCGGGGACAGGGGGTCCTACGAGCAGTACTTC; CDR3 protein: CASSVEVGDRGSYEQYF
D gene: TRBD1; clone size: few; J gene: TRBJ1-2; V gene: TRBV7-9; CDR3 DNA: TGTGCCAGCAGCTATCGGGACAGAGCATCCTATGGCTACACCTTC; CDR3 protein: CASSYRDRASYGYTF
D gene: NA; clone size: NA; J gene: TRBJ2-2; V gene: TRBV11-2; CDR3 DNA: TGTGCCAGCAGCTTAGGGCAAAGAACGAACACCGGGGAGCTGTTTTTT; CDR3 protein: CASSLGQRTNTGELFF
D gene: TRBD2; clone size: few; J gene: TRBJ2-3; V gene: TRBV28; CDR3 DNA: TGTGCCAGCAGTTCGGCTTTGAGCGGGAGATTGACAGATACGCAGTATTTT; CDR3 protein: CASSSALSGRLTDTQYF
D gene: NA; clone size: few; J gene: TRBJ1-2; V gene: TRBV20-1; CDR3 DNA: TGCAGCGTGGATTACTATGGCTACACCTTC; CDR3 protein: CSVDYYGYTF
D gene: NA; clone size: few; J gene: TRBJ1-5; V gene: TRBV9; CDR3 DNA: TGTGCCAGCAGCGTAGGGCCTGGGCAACCAGGGGCCCAGCATTTT; CDR3 protein: CASSVGPGQPGAQHF
D gene: NA; clone size: few; J gene: TRBJ2-1; V gene: TRBV5-4; CDR3 DNA: TGTGCCAGCAGCTTTGGGGGAGACAATGAGCAGTTCTTC; CDR3 protein: CASSFGGDNEQFF
D gene: NA; clone size: few; J gene: TRBJ2-1; V gene: TRBV19; CDR3 DNA: TGTGCCAGTAAAGCCAACAATGAGCAGTTCTTC; CDR3 protein: CASKANNEQFF
D gene: TRBD1; clone size: few; J gene: TRBJ2-3; V gene: TRBV9; CDR3 DNA: TGTGCCAGCGGGGGACAGGGAGAAGATACGCAGTATTTT; CDR3 protein: CASGGQGEDTQYF
D gene: TRBD1; clone size: many; J gene: TRBJ2-1; V gene: TRBV7-2; CDR3 DNA: TGTGCCAGCAGCTCACAGGGGTCCAATGAGCAGTTCTTC; CDR3 protein: CASSSQGSNEQFF
D gene: NA; clone size: few; J gene: TRBJ2-3; V gene: TRBV6-5; CDR3 DNA: TGTGCCAGCAGCCCCGATGGCGGATCCACAGATACGCAGTATTTT; CDR3 protein: CASSPDGGSTDTQYF
D gene: NA; clone size: NA; J gene: TRBJ1-2; V gene: TRBV9; CDR3 DNA: TGTGCCAGCAGCGTCGGACAGTCCTCCTCTAACTATGGCTACACCTTC; CDR3 protein: CASSVGQSSSNYGYTF